The clone carrying this T cell receptor (beta chain) was observed a few times. Its specificity is unknown. This specimen belongs to a study of T-cell reconstitution after alpha-beta-depleted transplantation in children. Study results and caveats: The main origin of T-cell counts and diversity one year after transplant was newly produced T cells.

The CDR3 spans 16 residues. Trimming pared 4 bases from V and 12 bases from J, leaving 26 bases between. The germline CDR1 and CDR2 sequences are MGHRA and YSYEKL. Unique molecular identifiers featured in how the TCRbeta library was prepared. Using its own MiXCR run on the PCR reads, TCRdb lists one record per CDR3 protein. The sample gives some 300,000 distinct CDR3 sequences, 7.5% to 9% of which show up once; around 9.8% is in the top ten. The chain recombines TRBV4-1 with TRBJ2-3, with a possible D match to TRBD1 (5 bases). This sequence originates from a female patient aged 2 to 10 who had a stem cell transplant for Fanconi anemia, so the T cells may come from the graft donor. Material: peripheral blood, obtained 360 days after TCRalphabeta/CD19-depleted stem cell transplant. CDR3 protein: CASSPAGHQEDPNQYF. In DNA, the CDR3 is TGCGCCAGCAGCCCGGCAGGACACCAGGAAGACCCCAACCAGTATTTT.